These 26 T cell receptor beta chains were all obtained from the same sample, sequenced in a study of technical replicates of blood from a few donors. The method was immunoSEQ multiplex PCR; TCRdb's version includes in-frame clones alone and lacks a portion of them. The sample lists about 80,000 clones, 85% to 95% seen once, with roughly 0.37% in the top ten. Material for sequencing was T cells isolated from PBMCs. The source of these receptors is a human donor in good health.

DNA of the CDR3: TGTGCCAGCAGCTTAGAAGGAGACCGAGAAAAACTGTTTTTT. It yields the protein CASSLEGDREKLFF. The rearrangement joins TRBV7-9 to TRBJ1-4; D is unresolved. Germline V gene lookup returns CDR1 SEHNR and CDR2 FQNEAQ (reference sequence). V was clipped by 1 base and J by 8 bases, with 11 bases between them. This CDR3 has 14 residues.

This chain uses TRBV7-9 with TRBJ2-7; TRBD1 matches at 8 bases. The CDR3 is 15 residues long. In germline, CDR1 is SEHNR, CDR2 FQNEAQ (reference sequence). V gave up 3 bases and J gave up 5 bases; unmatched junction bases: 9. The CDR3 here is CASSFYSQGDHEQYF. As DNA, the CDR3 is TGTGCCAGCAGCTTCTATTCACAGGGGGACCACGAGCAGTACTTC. The whole variable domain, filled in from reference TRBV7-9 and TRBJ2-7, reads DTGVSQNPRHKITKRGQNVTFRCDPISEHNRLYWYRQTLGQGPEFLTYFQNEAQLEKSRLLSDRFSAERPKGSFSTLEIQRTEQGDSAMYLCASSFYSQGDHEQYFGPGTRLTVT.

Written as DNA, the CDR3 is TGTGCCAGCAGTATAATGGGACACGAGGACACTGAAGCTTTCTTT. The encoded protein is CASSIMGHEDTEAFF. V gene TRBV28 combines with J gene TRBJ1-1; a weak D match, TRBD1 (6 bases). Germline values: CDR1 MDHEN, CDR2 SYDVKM. This CDR3 contains 15 residues. Between the trimmed V and J ends, which lost 5 bases and 3 bases, there was a span of 16 bases.

The gene calls are TRBV9 and TRBJ2-2, with D possibly TRBD2 on 5 matching bases. From germline, CDR1 is SGDLS and CDR2 YYNGEE. Trimming took off 1 base at V and 1 base at J, with 8 bases between the two ends. CDR3 length equals 15 residues. The CDR3 DNA is TGTGCCAGCAGCGTACACCGGGGGAACACCGGGGAGCTGTTTTTT. This encodes CASSVHRGNTGELFF.

The table lists this clone with a count of one. The chain employs TRBV2 and TRBJ2-7; TRBD2 agrees at 11 bases. This CDR3 contains 17 residues. The ends lost 6 bases at V and 4 bases at J; junction bases unmatched: 14. Germline CDR1 and CDR2: SNHLY and FYNNEI. The CDR3 spells CASSWKPGTSGKYEQYF. The CDR3 DNA is TGTGCCAGCAGCTGGAAACCTGGGACTAGCGGAAAGTACGAGCAGTACTTC.

The gene calls are TRBV19 and TRBJ1-1; TRBD1 agrees at 10 bases. From germline, CDR1 is LNHDA and CDR2 SQIVND (reference sequence). Trimming cost V 7 bases and J 4 bases; bases outside gene matches: 12. The CDR3 loop spans 16 amino acids. CDR3 DNA sequence: TGTGCCAGTACCCCACCGGGACAGGGGTACGGCACTGAAGCTTTCTTT. Translation gives CASTPPGQGYGTEAFF.

This sequence joins TRBV27 and TRBJ2-1, with TRBD2 matching over 9 bases. The CDR3 extends over 14 amino acids. V was pared by 5 bases and J by 3 bases, with 2 bases of the junction left unmatched. Per the germline V gene, CDR1 is MNHEY and CDR2 is SMNVEV (reference sequence). The CDR3 spells CASSSGRFYNEQFF. The DNA for the CDR3 is TGTGCCAGCAGTAGCGGGAGGTTCTACAATGAGCAGTTCTTC.

The rearrangement links TRBV18 to TRBJ1-5; 10 bases fit TRBD1. V was pared by 4 bases and J by 7 bases, with 10 bases of the junction left unmatched. Germline assignment: CDR1 KGHSH and CDR2 LQKENI. The CDR3 totals 16 residues. The CDR3 DNA reads TGTGCCAGCTCACTTAAACGAGGGACAGGGGTACAGCCCCAGCATTTT. Amino acid sequence: CASSLKRGTGVQPQHF.

CDR3 sequence: CASSLRPRTGGYGYTF. In nucleotides, the CDR3 is TGTGCCAGCAGCTTGAGGCCTCGGACTGGTGGCTATGGCTACACCTTC. The chain uses TRBV7-2 and TRBJ1-2, with D uncertain. The germline V and J ends were trimmed by 3 bases and 4 bases, with 18 bases remaining between them. The CDR3 is made up of 16 amino acids. Germline CDR1 reads SGHTA; CDR2 reads FQGNSA.

This chain connects TRBV15 to TRBJ1-2; 8 positions match TRBD1. V gave up 3 bases and J gave up 6 bases; unmatched junction bases: 6. Germline-derived CDR1 and CDR2 are LNHNV and YYDKDF (reference sequence). The CDR3 extends over 14 amino acids. CDR3: CATSRVTGVNGYTF. The CDR3 nucleotides are TGTGCCACCAGCAGGGTGACAGGGGTTAATGGCTACACCTTC.

The chain recombines TRBV5-8 with TRBJ1-2; no definite D call. The CDR3 spans 13 residues. V was pared by 1 base and J by 0 bases, with 4 bases between. The germline V gene has CDR1 SGHTS and CDR2 YDEGEE. The CDR3 DNA reads TGTGCCAGCAGCTTGAGAGCTAACTATGGCTACACCTTC. Translating it yields CASSLRANYGYTF.

The chain employs TRBV10-1 and TRBJ2-1; no clear D gene. Deletions cut 3 bases from V and 3 bases from J, with 9 bases between. The CDR3 extends over 14 amino acids. The V gene's germline CDR1 is WNHNN and CDR2 SYGVQD (reference sequence). CDR3 amino acids: CASSDYPVYNEQFF. In DNA, the CDR3 is TGCGCCAGCAGTGATTATCCCGTCTACAATGAGCAGTTCTTC.

The chain couples TRBV5-6 to TRBJ1-1; TRBD1 is a possible D gene (6 bases). The CDR3 loop spans 17 amino acids. V lost 4 bases to trimming and J lost 4 bases, with 23 bases between them. Germline V CDR1 and CDR2: SGHDT, YYEEEE. As DNA, the CDR3 is TGTGCCAGCAGCATCATAGGGCAGGGGTCCTGGGGCACTGAAGCTTTCTTT. Its translation is CASSIIGQGSWGTEAFF.

The rearrangement joins TRBV4-3 to TRBJ1-5; unclear D gene. The V and J ends lost 1 base and 10 bases respectively, with 11 bases between them. CDR3 length: 13 amino acids. The germline V gene has CDR1 LGHNA and CDR2 YSLEER. The CDR3 spells CASSQAAGGPQHF. For the CDR3, the DNA is TGCGCCAGCAGCCAAGCCGCTGGAGGACCCCAGCATTTT.

This chain links TRBV6-5 with TRBJ1-5; D is ambiguous. The CDR3 extends over 14 amino acids. Germline loops: CDR1 MNHEY, CDR2 SVGAGI. V lost 8 bases and J 1 base, leaving 12 bases between the germline ends. The CDR3 region is CASSPGLSNQPQHF. The CDR3, as DNA: TGTGCCAGCTCCCCGGGTCTGAGCAATCAGCCCCAGCATTTT.

The chain is built from TRBV6-6 and TRBJ1-2, with D possibly TRBD1 on 6 matching bases. Trimming shortened V by 5 bases and J by 3 bases, and 16 bases separated the two germline ends. The CDR3 has 15 amino acids. Germline values: CDR1 MNHNY, CDR2 SVGAGI (reference sequence). CDR3 protein: CASSRRTESDYGYTF. CDR3 in DNA: TGTGCCAGCAGTCGCCGGACAGAGAGTGACTATGGCTACACCTTC.

This clone was seen a single time. The chain carries TRBV19 and TRBJ2-3, with D perhaps matching TRBD2 (6 bases). V lost 6 bases and J 11 bases, leaving 12 bases between the germline ends. CDR1 and CDR2 (germline): LNHDA, SQIVND (reference sequence). The CDR3 loop spans 11 amino acids. The CDR3 DNA reads as TGTGCCAGTAGCACCACCGGGAGGCAGTATTTT. Translating gives CASSTTGRQYF.

The rearrangement uses TRBV13 and TRBJ2-7; possible D gene TRBD2, 6 bases. Germline values: CDR1 PRHDT, CDR2 FYEKMQ (reference sequence). The CDR3 has 17 residues. The germline V and J ends were trimmed by 0 bases and 0 bases, with 15 bases remaining between them. CDR3 DNA sequence: TGTGCCAGCAGCTTAGGCTATGTGTCTAGCGACTCCTACGAGCAGTACTTC. Translated: CASSLGYVSSDSYEQYF.

The rearrangement links TRBV10-2 to TRBJ2-7, with D possibly TRBD1 on 6 matching bases. The V end was cut by 10 bases, the J end by 1 base, with 11 bases between. There are 12 residues in the CDR3. Per germline, CDR1 WSHSY and CDR2 SAAADI. The CDR3 DNA follows: TGCGCCACCCAACAGGGTTCCTACGAGCAGTACTTC. Its translation: CATQQGSYEQYF.

The gene calls are TRBV5-4 and TRBJ2-1; TRBD1 is a possible D gene (6 bases). Germline V gives CDR1 SGHNT, CDR2 YYREEE (reference sequence). CDR3 length equals 14 residues. V lost 4 bases and J lost 9, with 17 bases in between. The CDR3 bases are TGTGCCAGCAGCCCGACTCTGGGGGCTACTGAGCAGTTCTTC. As protein: CASSPTLGATEQFF.

The rearrangement links TRBV7-9 to TRBJ2-1; 8 bases match TRBD2. CDR1 is SEHNR, CDR2 FQNEAQ, per germline (reference sequence). The CDR3 totals 17 residues. With V trimmed by 5 bases and J by 1 base, 10 bases remained unmatched. The CDR3 sequence: CASSPRQSGGSYNEQFF. DNA of the CDR3: TGTGCCAGCAGCCCTAGACAGAGCGGGGGTTCCTACAATGAGCAGTTCTTC.

The chain joins TRBV7-3 to TRBJ1-1, with TRBD1 as a possible D gene (5 bases). Trimming took 5 bases from V and 3 from J, leaving 13 bases between them. CDR3 size: 14 residues. Germline CDR1 reads SGHTA; CDR2 reads FQGTGA. CDR3 in DNA: TGTGCCAGCAGCCCGGGGGGAATGGACACTGAAGCTTTCTTT. This translates into CASSPGGMDTEAFF. Drawing the rest from reference TRBV7-3 and TRBJ1-1, the complete variable domain is GAGVSQTPSNKVTEKGKYVELRCDPISGHTALYWYRQSLGQGPEFLIYFQGTGAADDSGLPNDRFFAVRPEGSVSTLKIQRTERGDSAVYLCASSPGGMDTEAFFGQGTRLTVV.

This clone was observed a single time. The V and J genes are TRBV5-6 and TRBJ2-7; possibly TRBD2 for D (6 bases). The ends were cut back, 4 bases at V and 0 bases at J, with 14 bases in the middle. CDR1 is SGHDT, CDR2 YYEEEE, per germline. This CDR3 comprises 15 residues. The CDR3: CASSPEGGTSYEQYF. The CDR3 DNA is TGTGCCAGCAGCCCGGAGGGTGGAACCTCCTACGAGCAGTACTTC. The full variable domain, in which reference TRBV5-6 and TRBJ2-7 provide the parts outside the CDR3, is DAGVTQSPTHLIKTRGQQVTLRCSPKSGHDTVSWYQQALGQGPQFIFQYYEEEERQRGNFPDRFSGHQFPNYSSELNVNALLLGDSALYLCASSPEGGTSYEQYFGPGTRLTVT.

This chain's CDR3 is CASSLGGMNTEAFF. The CDR3 DNA sequence: TGCGCCAGCAGCTTAGGCGGGATGAACACTGAAGCTTTCTTT. V gene TRBV5-1 combines with J gene TRBJ1-1, with D unresolved. Trimming shortened V by 2 bases and J by 0 bases, and 8 bases separated the two germline ends. CDR1 and CDR2 (germline): SGHRS, YFSETQ. This CDR3 contains 14 residues.

This clone was seen only a few times. The V call is TRBV2, the J call TRBJ2-7, with a tentative D call TRBD1 (5 bases). The V gene lost 4 bases and the J gene lost 0 bases, with 7 bases spanning the gap. Germline assignment: CDR1 SNHLY and CDR2 FYNNEI. This CDR3 is 13 amino acids long. The CDR3 bases are TGTGCCAGCAGTGTGACAGCCTCCTACGAGCAGTACTTC. Its protein is CASSVTASYEQYF.

The rearrangement joins TRBV6-1 to TRBJ2-7; D gene uncertain. Germline CDR1 is MNHNS and CDR2 is SASEGT. This CDR3 spans 11 amino acids. Trimming pared 8 bases from V and 2 bases from J, leaving 7 bases between. The CDR3 sequence: CASLGAYEQYF. CDR3 DNA: TGTGCCAGCCTAGGAGCCTACGAGCAGTACTTC.